The text below deals with one T cell receptor (beta chain). V shed 4 bases and J shed 1 base, with 16 bases lying between them. The germline gives CDR1 SGHDT, CDR2 YYEEEE. This CDR3 is 16 amino acids long. The source of the sample is a study of shared clonotypes between healthy human individuals. TCRdb's table, derived via immunoSEQ multiplex PCR, lists solely in-frame clones and lacks some. The table lists about 1.4 million clones, around 97% of them singletons. This receptor was obtained from a man aged 25 to 40 in good health. The sequencing sample was made of naive CD4+ T cells sorted from blood. Subset noted: CD45RA+ positively selected. This chain uses TRBV5-6 with TRBJ2-3; D is ambiguous. CDR3 nucleotides: TGTGCCAGCAGCCACTCGAGGCTGACGGGCACAGATACGCAGTATTTT. Protein sequence: CASSHSRLTGTDTQYF.